This TCR beta chain was recovered during a study of cytomegalovirus exposure and HLA in healthy donors. Primers: 60 Vbeta forward and 13 Jbeta reverse. Produced via immunoSEQ multiplex PCR; TCRdb's table is partial and in-frame only. The table lists about 74,000 clones. Study-wide findings and caveats: There were several of the most significant clusters that appeared linked to common viral pathogens in a later analysis.

Turning to this clone: Its antigen is unidentified.

CDR1 is SEHNR, CDR2 FQNEAQ, per germline (reference sequence). The CDR3 has 13 residues. V lost 8 bases, J lost 2 bases, and 13 bases lay in between. What was sequenced was PBMCs. This receptor was obtained from a female donor in good health and CMV-seropositive. The chain is built from TRBV7-9 and TRBJ2-7; D might be TRBD1 (6 bases). CDR3 in DNA: TGTGCCAGCTCCGGGACACGAGCCTACGAGCAGTACTTC. Protein product: CASSGTRAYEQYF.